The clone carrying this T cell receptor (beta chain) appeared many times. The sample is drawn from a study of T cells in Graves' hyperthyroidism and ophthalmopathy. Newly diagnosed hyperthyroidism, duration under 2 months, in patients aged 18 to 65. TCR beta CDR3 sequences were amplified from RNA transcripts. A set of HTBI primers served as the primers for a first-round RT-PCR of the TCR CDR3. Each CDR3 protein gets one entry after TCRdb re-called the multiplex PCR reads with MiXCR. The data show a few hundred thousand distinct CDR3 sequences, about 15% seen once. Trimming took 0 bases from V and 7 from J; bases not matched to a gene: 9. The germline V gene encodes CDR1 SGDLS and CDR2 YYNGEE. This CDR3 has 15 residues.

This rearrangement joins TRBV9 to TRBJ2-7; 8 bases agree with TRBD1. The receptor was derived from a woman aged 40 to 50 with Graves' hyperthyroidism that later progressed to Graves' ophthalmopathy. The sample consisted of blood. CDR3 DNA sequence: TGTGCCAGCAGCGTAGCCGGACAGGGAATGGGTGAGCAGTACTTC. Translated, it gives CASSVAGQGMGEQYF.